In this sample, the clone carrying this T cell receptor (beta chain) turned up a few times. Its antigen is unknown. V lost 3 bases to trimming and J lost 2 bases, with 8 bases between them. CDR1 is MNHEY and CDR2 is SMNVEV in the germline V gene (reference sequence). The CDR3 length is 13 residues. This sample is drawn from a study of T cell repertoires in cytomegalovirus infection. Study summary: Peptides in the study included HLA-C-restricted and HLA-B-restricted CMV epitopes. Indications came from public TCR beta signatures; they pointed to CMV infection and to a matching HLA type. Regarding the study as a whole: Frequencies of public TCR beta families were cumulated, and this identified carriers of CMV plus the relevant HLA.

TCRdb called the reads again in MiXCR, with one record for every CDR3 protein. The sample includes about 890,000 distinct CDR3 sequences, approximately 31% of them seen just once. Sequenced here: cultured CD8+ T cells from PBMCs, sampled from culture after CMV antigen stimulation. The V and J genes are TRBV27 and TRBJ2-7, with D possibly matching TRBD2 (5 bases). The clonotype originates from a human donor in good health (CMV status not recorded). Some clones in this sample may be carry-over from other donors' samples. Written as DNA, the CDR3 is TGTGCCAGCAGTTTCGGGATAACCTACGAGCAGTACTTC. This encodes CASSFGITYEQYF.